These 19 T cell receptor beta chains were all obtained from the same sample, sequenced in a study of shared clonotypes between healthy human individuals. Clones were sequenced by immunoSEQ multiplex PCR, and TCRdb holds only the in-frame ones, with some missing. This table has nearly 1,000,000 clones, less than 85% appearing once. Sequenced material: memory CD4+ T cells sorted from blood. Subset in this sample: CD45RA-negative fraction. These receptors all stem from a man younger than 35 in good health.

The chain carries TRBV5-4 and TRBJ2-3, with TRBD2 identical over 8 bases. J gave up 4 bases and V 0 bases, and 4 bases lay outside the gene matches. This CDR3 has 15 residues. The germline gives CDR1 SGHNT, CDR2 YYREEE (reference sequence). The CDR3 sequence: CASSLVGGAADTQYF. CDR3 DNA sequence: TGTGCCAGCAGCTTGGTCGGGGGGGCCGCAGATACGCAGTATTTT.

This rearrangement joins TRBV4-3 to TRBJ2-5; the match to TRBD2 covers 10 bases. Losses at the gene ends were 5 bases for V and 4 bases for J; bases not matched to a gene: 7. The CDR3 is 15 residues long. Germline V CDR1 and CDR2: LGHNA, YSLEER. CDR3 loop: CASSYSGRGAETQYF. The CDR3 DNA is TGCGCCAGCAGCTACAGCGGGAGGGGGGCAGAGACCCAGTACTTC.

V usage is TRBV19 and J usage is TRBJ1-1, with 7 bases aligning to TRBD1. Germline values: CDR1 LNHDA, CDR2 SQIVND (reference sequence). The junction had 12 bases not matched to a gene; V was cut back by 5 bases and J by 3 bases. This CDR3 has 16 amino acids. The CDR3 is CASSHRGTVRDTEAFF. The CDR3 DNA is TGTGCCAGTAGTCATCGGGGGACAGTGAGGGACACTGAAGCTTTCTTT.

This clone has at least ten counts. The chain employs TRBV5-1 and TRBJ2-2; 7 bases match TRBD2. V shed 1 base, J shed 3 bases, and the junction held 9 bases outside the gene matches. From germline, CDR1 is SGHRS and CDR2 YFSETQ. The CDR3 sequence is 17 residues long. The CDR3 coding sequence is TGCGCCAGCAGCTTGAGGGGAGGGAACTATCACACCGGGGAGCTGTTTTTT. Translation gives CASSLRGGNYHTGELFF.

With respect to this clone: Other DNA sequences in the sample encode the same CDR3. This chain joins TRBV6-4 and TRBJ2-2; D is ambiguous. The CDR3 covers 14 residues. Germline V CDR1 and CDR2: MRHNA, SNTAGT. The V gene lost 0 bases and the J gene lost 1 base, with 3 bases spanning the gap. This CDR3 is CASSDSWNTGELFF. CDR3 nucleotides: TGTGCCAGCAGTGACTCGTGGAACACCGGGGAGCTGTTTTTT.

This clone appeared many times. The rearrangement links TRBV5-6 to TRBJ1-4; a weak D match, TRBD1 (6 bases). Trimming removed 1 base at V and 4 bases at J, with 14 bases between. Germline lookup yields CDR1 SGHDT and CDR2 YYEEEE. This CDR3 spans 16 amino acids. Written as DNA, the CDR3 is TGTGCCAGCAGCTTGTACAGGGTGGGGATTAATGAAAAACTGTTTTTT. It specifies CASSLYRVGINEKLFF. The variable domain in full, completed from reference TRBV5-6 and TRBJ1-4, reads DAGVTQSPTHLIKTRGQQVTLRCSPKSGHDTVSWYQQALGQGPQFIFQYYEEEERQRGNFPDRFSGHQFPNYSSELNVNALLLGDSALYLCASSLYRVGINEKLFFGSGTQLSVL.

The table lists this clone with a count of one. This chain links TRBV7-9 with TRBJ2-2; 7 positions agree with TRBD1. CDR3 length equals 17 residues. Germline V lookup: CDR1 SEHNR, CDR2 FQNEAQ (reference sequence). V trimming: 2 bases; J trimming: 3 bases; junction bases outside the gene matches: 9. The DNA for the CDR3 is TGTGCCAGCAGCTTAACACAGGGGTGGTACGACACCGGGGAGCTGTTTTTT. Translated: CASSLTQGWYDTGELFF. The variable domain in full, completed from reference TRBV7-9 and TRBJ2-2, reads DTGVSQNPRHKITKRGQNVTFRCDPISEHNRLYWYRQTLGQGPEFLTYFQNEAQLEKSRLLSDRFSAERPKGSFSTLEIQRTEQGDSAMYLCASSLTQGWYDTGELFFGEGSRLTVL.

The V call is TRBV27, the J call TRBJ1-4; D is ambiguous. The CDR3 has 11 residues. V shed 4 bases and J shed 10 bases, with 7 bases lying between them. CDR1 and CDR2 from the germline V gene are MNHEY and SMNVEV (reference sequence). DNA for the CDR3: TGTGCCAGCAGTTGGAGTGGAAAACTGTTTTTT. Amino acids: CASSWSGKLFF.

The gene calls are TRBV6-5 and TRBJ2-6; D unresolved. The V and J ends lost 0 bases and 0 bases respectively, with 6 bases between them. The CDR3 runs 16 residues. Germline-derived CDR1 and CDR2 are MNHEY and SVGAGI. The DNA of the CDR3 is TGTGCCAGCAGTTACTCTACCCGCTCTGGGGCCAACGTCCTGACTTTC. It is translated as CASSYSTRSGANVLTF.

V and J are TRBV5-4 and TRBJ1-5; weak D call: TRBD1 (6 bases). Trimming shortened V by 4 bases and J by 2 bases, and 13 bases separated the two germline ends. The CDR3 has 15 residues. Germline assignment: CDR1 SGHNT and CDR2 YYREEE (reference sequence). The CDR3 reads CASSVQGRGNQPQHF. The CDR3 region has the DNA TGTGCCAGCAGCGTACAGGGCAGGGGCAATCAGCCCCAGCATTTT. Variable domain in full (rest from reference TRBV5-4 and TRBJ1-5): ETGVTQSPTHLIKTRGQQVTLRCSSQSGHNTVSWYQQALGQGPQFIFQYYREEENGRGNFPPRFSGLQFPNYSSELNVNALELDDSALYLCASSVQGRGNQPQHFGDGTRLSIL.

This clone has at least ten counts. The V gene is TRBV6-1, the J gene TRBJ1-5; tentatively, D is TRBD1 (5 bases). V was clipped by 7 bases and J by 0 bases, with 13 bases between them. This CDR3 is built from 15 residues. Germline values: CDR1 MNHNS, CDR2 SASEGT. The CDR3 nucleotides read TGTGCCAGCATGGGGGGGATGGGTAGCAATCAGCCCCAGCATTTT. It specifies CASMGGMGSNQPQHF.

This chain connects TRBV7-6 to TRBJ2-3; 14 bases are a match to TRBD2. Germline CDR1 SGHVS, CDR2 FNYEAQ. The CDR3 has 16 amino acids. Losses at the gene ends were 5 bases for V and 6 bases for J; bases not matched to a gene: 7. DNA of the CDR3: TGTGCCAGCAGCCCCGGGACTAGCGGGAGAGTCGATACGCAGTATTTT. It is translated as CASSPGTSGRVDTQYF.

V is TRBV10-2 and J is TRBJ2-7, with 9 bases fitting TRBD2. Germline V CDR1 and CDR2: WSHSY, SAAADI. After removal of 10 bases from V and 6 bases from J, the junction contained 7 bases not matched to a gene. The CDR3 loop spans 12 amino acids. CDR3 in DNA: TGCGCCACCTTAGCGGGAGAGTCCGAGCAGTACTTC. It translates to CATLAGESEQYF.

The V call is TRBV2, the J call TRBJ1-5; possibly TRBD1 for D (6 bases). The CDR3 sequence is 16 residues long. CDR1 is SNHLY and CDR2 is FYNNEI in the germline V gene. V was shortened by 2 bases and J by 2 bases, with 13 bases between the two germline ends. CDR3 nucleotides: TGTGCCAGCAGTGAATTGGGGGGCCTGGGCAATCAGCCCCAGCATTTT. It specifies CASSELGGLGNQPQHF.

The CDR3 DNA reads TGTGCCAGCAGCCTGGGACAGGGGGTTCCCGGGGAGCTGTTTTTT. Translation gives CASSLGQGVPGELFF. This chain uses TRBV9 with TRBJ2-2; 11 nucleotides agree with TRBD1. Germline-derived CDR1 and CDR2 are SGDLS and YYNGEE. This CDR3 is 15 amino acids long. J was trimmed by 6 bases and V by 4 bases; bases with no gene match: 5.

As DNA, the CDR3 is TGTGCCAGCAGCTTATCTCCCCGTTTTTACCCTAATGAAAAACTGTTTTTT. Translation gives CASSLSPRFYPNEKLFF. The chain uses TRBV7-9 and TRBJ1-4; D is ambiguous. Trimming stripped 2 bases from V and 3 bases from J, with 16 bases between. The CDR3 is made up of 17 amino acids. Germline CDR1 reads SEHNR; CDR2 reads FQNEAQ (reference sequence).

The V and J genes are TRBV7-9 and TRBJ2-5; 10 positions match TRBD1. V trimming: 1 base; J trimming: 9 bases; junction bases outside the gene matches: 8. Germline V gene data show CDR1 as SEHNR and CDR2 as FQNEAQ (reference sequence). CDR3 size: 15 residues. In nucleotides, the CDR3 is TGTGCCAGCAGCTTAGAAGGGTGGACAGGGGGGGCCCAGTACTTC. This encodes CASSLEGWTGGAQYF. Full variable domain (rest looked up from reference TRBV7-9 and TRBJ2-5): DTGVSQNPRHKITKRGQNVTFRCDPISEHNRLYWYRQTLGQGPEFLTYFQNEAQLEKSRLLSDRFSAERPKGSFSTLEIQRTEQGDSAMYLCASSLEGWTGGAQYFGPGTRLLVL.

The CDR3 reads CASIRARDSPFYGYTF. The DNA of the CDR3 is TGTGCCAGCATTCGAGCCCGGGACAGTCCATTCTATGGCTACACCTTC. The chain is built from TRBV2 and TRBJ1-2; TRBD1 aligns across 7 bases. V dropped 7 bases and J dropped 4; count of bases not matched to a gene: 15. The CDR3 runs 16 residues. Germline values: CDR1 SNHLY, CDR2 FYNNEI.

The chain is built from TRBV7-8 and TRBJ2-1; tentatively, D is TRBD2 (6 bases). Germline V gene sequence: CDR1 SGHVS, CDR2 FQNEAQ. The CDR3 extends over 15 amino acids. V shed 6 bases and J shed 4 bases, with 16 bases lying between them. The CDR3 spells CASSLTGDGYNEQFF. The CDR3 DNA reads TGTGCCAGCAGTCTCACGGGGGACGGGTACAATGAGCAGTTCTTC.